This passage covers 15 T cell receptor beta chains from one sample sequenced in a study of glioma-infiltrating T cells after dendritic cell vaccination. TCRdb's table, derived via immunoSEQ multiplex PCR, lists solely in-frame clones and lacks some. The sample has about 65,000 clones; around 86% are singletons. The time point: after dendritic cell vaccination, including at tumor progression/relapse. Sample: blood, taken after dendritic cell vaccination. These receptor sequences come from a human donor with glioblastoma.

J is TRBJ1-2 and V is TRBV5-1, with D unresolved. The CDR3 has 13 residues. CDR1 SGHRS and CDR2 YFSETQ come from the germline V gene. Trimming pared 1 base from V and 4 bases from J, leaving 8 bases between. CDR3 region: CASSLNSRYGYTF. The CDR3 DNA is TGCGCCAGCAGCTTGAACAGCCGCTATGGCTACACCTTC.

This chain joins TRBV10-3 and TRBJ1-1; TRBD1 is a possible D gene (6 bases). CDR3 length: 13 amino acids. The ends were cut back, 10 bases at V and 5 bases at J, with 17 bases in the middle. Germline CDR1 reads ENHRY; CDR2 reads SYGVKD. The CDR3 region has the DNA TGTGCCACCTCGCCGACAGGTTGGACTGAAGCTTTCTTT. This codes for CATSPTGWTEAFF.

This sequence joins TRBV6-6 and TRBJ1-2; 8 bases match TRBD1. The germline V gene has CDR1 MNHNY and CDR2 SVGAGI (reference sequence). Trimming took 6 bases from V and 4 from J; bases not matched to a gene: 10. The CDR3 runs 15 residues. The CDR3 is CASRHGQGPSYGYTF. CDR3 in DNA: TGTGCCAGCAGGCATGGACAGGGCCCTAGCTATGGCTACACCTTC.

The gene calls are TRBV5-8 and TRBJ1-6; D might be TRBD1 (5 bases). The CDR3 is 15 residues long. Germline V lookup: CDR1 SGHTS, CDR2 YDEGEE. The V end lost 5 bases, the J end lost 9 bases, and 18 bases lay between the germline ends. The CDR3 coding sequence is TGTGCCAGCAGTACCTACGCCACAAGGGGTTCACCCCTCCACTTT. As protein: CASSTYATRGSPLHF.

This clone was recorded only once. V usage is TRBV7-9 and J usage is TRBJ1-2; perhaps TRBD1 as D (6 bases). There are 14 residues in the CDR3. V lost 5 bases and J 2 bases, leaving 12 bases between the germline ends. The V gene's germline CDR1 is SEHNR and CDR2 FQNEAQ (reference sequence). The CDR3 sequence: CASSMTGQNYGYTF. The CDR3 nucleotides read TGTGCCAGCAGCATGACTGGACAGAACTATGGCTACACCTTC.

V and J are TRBV11-3 and TRBJ2-1, with TRBD2 matching 16 bases. CDR1 is SGHNT and CDR2 is YENEEA in the germline V gene. J was trimmed by 5 bases and V by 5 bases; bases with no gene match: 6. This CDR3 spans 17 amino acids. As DNA, the CDR3 is TGTGCCAGCAGCCTCGGGACTAGCGGGGGGGCCAACAATGAGCAGTTCTTC. Its protein is CASSLGTSGGANNEQFF.

The chain carries TRBV2 and TRBJ2-3, with TRBD1 matching over 8 bases. This CDR3 is built from 15 residues. Looked up from germline, CDR1 is SNHLY and CDR2 is FYNNEI. J gave up 0 bases and V 5 bases, and 4 bases lay outside the gene matches. The CDR3 DNA sequence: TGTGCCAGCAGTCAGGGGGCTTCTAGCACAGATACGCAGTATTTT. Its translation: CASSQGASSTDTQYF.

The chain is built from TRBV27 and TRBJ2-3; TRBD1 might be the D (6 bases). The CDR3 totals 17 residues. Looked up from germline, CDR1 is MNHEY and CDR2 is SMNVEV (reference sequence). Trimming shortened V by 5 bases and J by 2 bases, and 20 bases separated the two germline ends. The CDR3 DNA follows: TGTGCCAGCAGTCCCCAGTTGTGGGGGACATTCACAGATACGCAGTATTTT. Translated: CASSPQLWGTFTDTQYF.

This chain links TRBV5-4 with TRBJ2-5, with 8 bases aligning to TRBD1. V lost 2 bases to trimming and J lost 5 bases; unmatched junction nucleotides: 8. In germline, CDR1 is SGHNT, CDR2 YYREEE (reference sequence). The length of the CDR3 is 15 residues. The CDR3, as DNA: TGTGCCAGCAGCTTCCGGGCAGGGGGCAAGGAGACCCAGTACTTC. Protein: CASSFRAGGKETQYF.

CDR3 coding DNA: TGTGCCAGCTCACCAATGATTACCGGTGCAGGGGTCTCTGGAAACACCATATATTTT. It translates to CASSPMITGAGVSGNTIYF. V usage is TRBV18 and J usage is TRBJ1-3; perhaps TRBD1 as D (6 bases). V was shortened by 2 bases and J by 0 bases, with 20 bases between the two germline ends. This CDR3 spans 19 amino acids. Germline V gene lookup returns CDR1 KGHSH and CDR2 LQKENI.

The rearrangement links TRBV5-1 to TRBJ1-1, with 7 bases fitting TRBD1. This CDR3 has 15 amino acids. In germline, CDR1 is SGHRS, CDR2 YFSETQ. V trimming: 2 bases; J trimming: 5 bases; junction bases outside the gene matches: 9. This CDR3 reads CASSFIGDRGTEAFF. The CDR3 DNA follows: TGCGCCAGCAGCTTCATAGGGGACAGAGGAACTGAAGCTTTCTTT.

A remark on this clone: A read error may account for a junction end that differs from germline. In the same sample, other DNA sequences code for this CDR3. The chain employs TRBV2 and TRBJ1-6; no firm D call. This CDR3 is 19 amino acids long. Germline CDR1 SNHLY, CDR2 FYNNEI. CDR3 protein: CASSNLGNPRGTNNSPLHF. The CDR3 nucleotides are TGTGCCAGCAGTAACCTAGGAAACCCCCGGGGAACCAATAATTCCCCCCTCCACTTT.

In its sample, this clone was seen a few times. The same CDR3 arises from other DNA sequences in this sample as well. The chain has TRBV5-6 and TRBJ1-4, with unresolved D. The germline V gene has CDR1 SGHDT and CDR2 YYEEEE. V lost 0 bases to trimming and J lost 5 bases, with 8 bases between them. There are 14 residues in the CDR3. CDR3 DNA sequence: TGTGCCAGCAGCTTGGGAGGAGGGAATGAAAAACTGTTTTTT. Its translation: CASSLGGGNEKLFF.

The chain is built from TRBV15 and TRBJ2-5, with D possibly TRBD1 on 5 matching bases. The ends were cut back, 3 bases at V and 1 base at J, with 12 bases in the middle. The CDR3 consists of 15 residues. Germline V gives CDR1 LNHNV, CDR2 YYDKDF (reference sequence). CDR3 nucleotides: TGTGCCACCAGCAGGGTCCGACAGAGCCAAGAGACCCAGTACTTC. It codes for CATSRVRQSQETQYF.

This chain connects TRBV5-4 to TRBJ1-1, with D uncertain. The CDR3 is 12 amino acids. The germline V gene encodes CDR1 SGHNT and CDR2 YYREEE (reference sequence). The CDR3 protein is CAAPTLNTEAFF. CDR3 sequence (DNA): TGTGCTGCTCCGACACTGAACACTGAAGCTTTCTTT.